Shown below are 26 T cell receptor beta chains from a single sample sequenced in a study of PD-1 blockade in classical Hodgkin lymphoma. As for time point: cycle 4 day 1 (C4D1), after more than five weeks of nivolumab. Every patient was affected by relapse after autologous stem cell transplantation, while exposure to brentuximab vedotin was not uniform. Clones were sequenced by immunoSEQ multiplex PCR, and TCRdb holds only the in-frame ones, with some missing. The sample comprises approximately 90,000 clones, 83% of which are singletons, and over 15% rests with the top ten. The sequencing used peripheral blood mononuclear cells (PBMCs), collected before the fourth cycle of nivolumab. These receptors all stem from a human donor with classical Hodgkin lymphoma.

The chain carries TRBV6-5 and TRBJ2-3, with a tentative D call TRBD1 (6 bases). The CDR3 is 14 amino acids. Germline V gives CDR1 MNHEY, CDR2 SVGAGI. The V and J ends lost 5 bases and 3 bases respectively, with 12 bases between them. The CDR3 DNA reads as TGTGCCAGCAGTAGGACAGCACTAACAGATACGCAGTATTTT. This gives the protein CASSRTALTDTQYF.

The V call is TRBV15, the J call TRBJ2-2; D is unclear. Per the germline V gene, CDR1 is LNHNV and CDR2 is YYDKDF (reference sequence). The CDR3 loop spans 14 amino acids. Trimming took off 1 base at V and 5 bases at J, with 8 bases between the two ends. The CDR3 DNA follows: TGTGCCACCAGCAGAGGGACCGAGACCGGGGAGCTGTTTTTT. Its protein is CATSRGTETGELFF.

V gene TRBV6-1 combines with J gene TRBJ2-7; D gene uncertain. Looked up from germline, CDR1 is MNHNS and CDR2 is SASEGT. The CDR3 covers 14 residues. The V end was cut by 2 bases, the J end by 7 bases, with 15 bases between. The CDR3 spells CASSELPGSGEQYF. CDR3 nucleotide sequence: TGTGCCAGCAGTGAACTCCCTGGCTCTGGAGAGCAGTACTTC.

This clone was seen a few times. This chain uses TRBV7-2 with TRBJ2-7; 8 positions match TRBD1. CDR1 SGHTA and CDR2 FQGNSA come from the germline V gene. The CDR3 extends over 16 amino acids. J gave up 1 base and V 5 bases, and 10 bases lay outside the gene matches. CDR3: CASSTSRDRPSYEQYF. The CDR3 DNA sequence: TGTGCCAGCAGCACGTCCCGGGACAGGCCGTCCTACGAGCAGTACTTC.

V usage is TRBV19 and J usage is TRBJ2-1, with D maybe TRBD1 (6 bases). Trimming stripped 4 bases from V and 12 bases from J, with 16 bases between. Germline lookup yields CDR1 LNHDA and CDR2 SQIVND (reference sequence). This CDR3 contains 13 residues. The CDR3 DNA reads as TGTGCCAGTAGTACACACGAACAGGGAGCGCAGTTCTTC. Protein sequence: CASSTHEQGAQFF.

The chain joins TRBV11-1 to TRBJ2-7; D remains unclear. The germline V gene encodes CDR1 SGHAT and CDR2 FQDESV (reference sequence). The CDR3 is 13 residues long. Trimming took 2 bases from V and 6 from J, leaving 11 bases between them. In nucleotides, the CDR3 is TGTGCCAGCAGCTTATTGGCCTCCCGCGAGCAGTACTTC. The encoded protein is CASSLLASREQYF. The full variable domain, its missing parts supplied by reference TRBV11-1 and TRBJ2-7, is EAEVAQSPRYKITEKSQAVAFWCDPISGHATLYWYRQILGQGPELLVQFQDESVVDDSQLPKDRFSAERLKGVDSTLKIQPAELGDSAMYLCASSLLASREQYFGPGTRLTVT.

The rearrangement links TRBV7-9 to TRBJ1-2; D is ambiguous. The CDR3 is made up of 12 amino acids. Germline-derived CDR1 and CDR2 are SEHNR and FQNEAQ (reference sequence). The V end was cut by 0 bases, the J end by 5 bases, with 4 bases between. CDR3 bases: TGTGCCAGCAGCTTAGCCTCTTATGGCTACACCTTC. Translated: CASSLASYGYTF.

The V and J genes are TRBV10-2 and TRBJ2-7, with D maybe TRBD1 (6 bases). The CDR3 consists of 13 residues. In germline, CDR1 is WSHSY, CDR2 SAAADI. V shed 4 bases and J shed 6 bases, with 13 bases lying between them. The CDR3 here is CASSGGQGSEQYF. CDR3 coding DNA: TGCGCCAGCAGTGGGGGCCAGGGGAGCGAGCAGTACTTC.

This clone was found once. The V call is TRBV5-4, the J call TRBJ1-1; 9 nucleotides match TRBD1. The CDR3 has 15 residues. Germline CDR1 and CDR2: SGHNT and YYREEE (reference sequence). V lost 4 bases to trimming and J lost 5 bases; unmatched junction nucleotides: 9. The CDR3 protein is CASSLQGARYTEAFF. CDR3 bases: TGTGCCAGCAGCCTACAGGGGGCGCGGTATACTGAAGCTTTCTTT. Full variable domain (missing parts from reference TRBV5-4 and TRBJ1-1): ETGVTQSPTHLIKTRGQQVTLRCSSQSGHNTVSWYQQALGQGPQFIFQYYREEENGRGNFPPRFSGLQFPNYSSELNVNALELDDSALYLCASSLQGARYTEAFFGQGTRLTVV.

V usage is TRBV9 and J usage is TRBJ2-1, with TRBD2 matching 9 bases. CDR1 is SGDLS and CDR2 is YYNGEE in the germline V gene. This CDR3 has 16 amino acids. V lost 0 bases to trimming and J lost 7 bases; unmatched junction nucleotides: 8. CDR3 nucleotides: TGTGCCAGCAGCGTAGCCCCGGGACTAGCCGGGAATGAGCAGTTCTTC. Translating gives CASSVAPGLAGNEQFF.

This chain links TRBV7-6 with TRBJ2-7; 15 bases fit TRBD2. Trimming cost V 4 bases and J 6 bases; bases outside gene matches: 10. Per the germline V gene, CDR1 is SGHVS and CDR2 is FNYEAQ. CDR3 size: 17 residues. The CDR3 DNA reads TGTGCCAGCAGCTCAGGACTAGCGGGAGGGCTCGCCTCCGAGCAGTACTTC. It specifies CASSSGLAGGLASEQYF.

V is TRBV6-1 and J is TRBJ1-1; 9 nucleotides align to TRBD1. CDR1 is MNHNS and CDR2 is SASEGT in the germline V gene. With V trimmed by 6 bases and J by 5 bases, 7 bases remained unmatched. CDR3 size: 14 residues. CDR3 protein: CASRPGQGLTEAFF. In nucleotides, the CDR3 is TGTGCCAGCAGGCCGGGACAGGGATTAACTGAAGCTTTCTTT.

V usage is TRBV6-5 and J usage is TRBJ2-3; D call uncertain. The germline V gene encodes CDR1 MNHEY and CDR2 SVGAGI. The V end lost 2 bases, the J end lost 8 bases, and 8 bases lay between the germline ends. This CDR3 has 12 residues. CDR3 nucleotides: TGTGCCAGCAGTTACGGTGACTCTACGCAGTATTTT. This codes for CASSYGDSTQYF.

This clone was seen a few times. V and J are TRBV13 and TRBJ2-2; 7 nucleotides match TRBD1. The CDR3 runs to 15 residues. Losses at the gene ends were 3 bases for V and 0 bases for J; bases not matched to a gene: 1. Germline CDR1 PRHDT, CDR2 FYEKMQ (reference sequence). CDR3 in DNA: TGTGCCAGCAGCTTTCAGGGGGCGAACACCGGGGAGCTGTTTTTT. This translates into CASSFQGANTGELFF.

This rearrangement joins TRBV10-3 to TRBJ2-4; 10 nucleotides agree with TRBD1. J lost 6 bases, V lost 0 bases, and 5 bases had no gene match. The germline V gene encodes CDR1 ENHRY and CDR2 SYGVKD. The CDR3 sequence is 16 residues long. The CDR3 bases are TGTGCCATCAGTGAGTCGGGACAGGGGTCGGCAAACATTCAGTACTTC. It encodes CAISESGQGSANIQYF.

The chain uses TRBV19 and TRBJ2-3; TRBD2 aligns across 8 bases. V dropped 6 bases and J dropped 6; count of bases not matched to a gene: 11. CDR1 is LNHDA and CDR2 is SQIVND in the germline V gene (reference sequence). The CDR3 covers 15 residues. CDR3 nucleotides: TGTGCCAGTAGACAAAGCGGGAGCGGTGCGGATACGCAGTATTTT. It is translated as CASRQSGSGADTQYF.

V gene TRBV5-4 combines with J gene TRBJ2-5; 9 bases agree with TRBD2. Germline V gene lookup returns CDR1 SGHNT and CDR2 YYREEE (reference sequence). The CDR3 runs 16 residues. V lost 6 bases to trimming and J lost 5 bases; unmatched junction nucleotides: 14. CDR3 protein: CASNSQKGTSLETQYF. CDR3 nucleotide sequence: TGTGCCAGCAACTCCCAGAAGGGGACTAGCCTGGAGACCCAGTACTTC. The full variable domain, rest sourced from reference TRBV5-4 and TRBJ2-5, is ETGVTQSPTHLIKTRGQQVTLRCSSQSGHNTVSWYQQALGQGPQFIFQYYREEENGRGNFPPRFSGLQFPNYSSELNVNALELDDSALYLCASNSQKGTSLETQYFGPGTRLLVL.

This sequence joins TRBV5-1 and TRBJ2-5, with D hard to call. Germline CDR1 and CDR2: SGHRS and YFSETQ. The V end lost 2 bases, the J end lost 5 bases, and 13 bases lay between the germline ends. The CDR3 length is 14 residues. The CDR3 DNA sequence: TGCGCCAGCAGCTTAGGAACAGTACAGGAGACCCAGTACTTC. It specifies CASSLGTVQETQYF. Variable domain in full (rest from reference TRBV5-1 and TRBJ2-5): KAGVTQTPRYLIKTRGQQVTLSCSPISGHRSVSWYQQTPGQGLQFLFEYFSETQRNKGNFPGRFSGRQFSNSRSEMNVSTLELGDSALYLCASSLGTVQETQYFGPGTRLLVL.

The V gene is TRBV6-5, the J gene TRBJ1-1; D uncertain. The ends were cut back, 4 bases at V and 8 bases at J, with 17 bases in the middle. There are 14 residues in the CDR3. Germline V gene lookup returns CDR1 MNHEY and CDR2 SVGAGI. CDR3 in amino acids: CASSSPYRLGEAFF. The CDR3 DNA is TGTGCCAGCAGTTCCCCGTACCGACTAGGGGAAGCTTTCTTT.

The chain joins TRBV5-5 to TRBJ1-2; 7 bases are a match to TRBD1. This CDR3 has 15 residues. With V trimmed by 1 base and J by 8 bases, 11 bases remained unmatched. Germline V gene lookup returns CDR1 SGHKS and CDR2 YYEKEE (reference sequence). The CDR3 sequence: CASSLSGQSSWGYTF. The CDR3 DNA is TGTGCCAGCAGCTTGTCGGGACAGAGTTCGTGGGGCTACACCTTC.

V is TRBV5-1 and J is TRBJ2-7; D perhaps matches TRBD1 (6 bases). The CDR3 is made up of 16 amino acids. Germline V lookup: CDR1 SGHRS, CDR2 YFSETQ. The V and J ends lost 3 bases and 0 bases respectively, with 16 bases between them. CDR3 bases: TGCGCCAGCAGCTCCGGTGTGGACAGCTTCTCCTACGAGCAGTACTTC. As protein: CASSSGVDSFSYEQYF.

This clone was counted a single time. The J gene is TRBJ2-6, the V gene TRBV15, with 7 bases identical to TRBD1. V gave up 0 bases and J gave up 4 bases; unmatched junction bases: 18. The CDR3 totals 21 residues. CDR1 and CDR2 from the germline V gene are LNHNV and YYDKDF (reference sequence). The chain's CDR3 is CATSRDPRADRVLSGANVLTF. The CDR3 DNA is TGTGCCACCAGCAGAGACCCCCGAGCTGACAGGGTTTTGTCCGGGGCCAACGTCCTGACTTTC.

The CDR3 region has the DNA TGTGCCAGCAGCCCCCGGGTGGGCGAGCAGTACTTC. Translated: CASSPRVGEQYF. This rearrangement joins TRBV5-6 to TRBJ2-7, with D uncertain. There are 12 residues in the CDR3. The ends were cut back, 4 bases at V and 6 bases at J, with 11 bases in the middle. Germline V lookup: CDR1 SGHDT, CDR2 YYEEEE.

This rearrangement joins TRBV10-2 to TRBJ2-3, with 7 bases aligning to TRBD2. The CDR3 spans 16 residues. Germline assignment: CDR1 WSHSY and CDR2 SAAADI. V shed 4 bases, J shed 0 bases, and the junction held 7 bases outside the gene matches. CDR3 amino acids: CASSGSSGPSTDTQYF. CDR3 nucleotides: TGCGCCAGCAGTGGGTCTAGCGGCCCTAGCACAGATACGCAGTATTTT.

The V gene is TRBV7-3, the J gene TRBJ2-1, with D unclear. The CDR3 is made up of 13 amino acids. Per the germline V gene, CDR1 is SGHTA and CDR2 is FQGTGA. The V and J ends lost 3 bases and 4 bases respectively, with 7 bases between them. CDR3 region: CASSFGVYNEQFF. CDR3 coding DNA: TGTGCCAGCAGCTTTGGCGTATACAATGAGCAGTTCTTC.

The V and J genes are TRBV4-2 and TRBJ2-7; TRBD2 matches 7 bases. The junction had 11 bases not matched to a gene; V was cut back by 4 bases and J by 2 bases. The CDR3 spans 16 residues. Germline V CDR1 and CDR2: LGHNA, YNFKEQ. CDR3 sequence (DNA): TGTGCCAGCAGCCCCCTGGGGGGGAGTGGGGCCTACGAGCAGTACTTC. The encoded protein is CASSPLGGSGAYEQYF.